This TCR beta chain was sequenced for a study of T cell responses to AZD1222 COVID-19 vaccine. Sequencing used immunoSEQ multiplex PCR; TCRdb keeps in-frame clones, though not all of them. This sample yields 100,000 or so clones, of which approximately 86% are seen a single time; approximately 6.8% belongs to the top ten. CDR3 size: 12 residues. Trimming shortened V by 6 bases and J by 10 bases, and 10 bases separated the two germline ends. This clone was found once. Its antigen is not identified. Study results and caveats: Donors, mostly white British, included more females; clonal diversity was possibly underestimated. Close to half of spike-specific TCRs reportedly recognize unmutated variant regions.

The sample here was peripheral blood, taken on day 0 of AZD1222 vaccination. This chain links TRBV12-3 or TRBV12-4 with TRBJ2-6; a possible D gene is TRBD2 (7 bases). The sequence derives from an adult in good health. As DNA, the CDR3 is TGTGCCAGCAGGGAGGGGGGGAACGTCCTGACTTTC. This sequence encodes CASREGGNVLTF.